This is a list of T cell receptor beta chains from one sample in a study of T cells in Graves' hyperthyroidism and ophthalmopathy. One entry per CDR3 protein results from TCRdb running MiXCR on the multiplex PCR reads. The sample lists 460,000 or so distinct CDR3 sequences, approximately 15% occurring once. The sequencing sample was made of blood. These TCRs come from a woman in her late teens or twenties with Graves' hyperthyroidism. CDR3s include the opening cysteine and the closing phenylalanine or tryptophan. The order of the fields is clone size, J gene, V gene, D gene, CDR3 protein, CDR3 DNA. D genes are given only for firm matches. Rows give clone size only sometimes, using once, few, many, or a class for an expanded clone.

few | TRBJ2-5 | TRBV5-6 | NA | CASSLGTPETQYF | TGTGCCAGCTCCCTTGGGACCCCGGAGACCCAGTACTTC
many | TRBJ2-1 | TRBV12-3/TRBV12-4 | TRBD2 | CASSSLSGASYNEQFF | TGTGCCAGCAGTTCCCTGAGCGGGGCCTCCTACAATGAGCAGTTCTTC
few | TRBJ1-2 | TRBV10-3 | TRBD1 | CAISESSSTGGYGYTF | TGTGCCATCAGTGAGTCTTCGTCGACAGGGGGGTATGGCTACACCTTC
many | TRBJ1-6 | TRBV7-2 | NA | CASSLSVGLGSPLHF | TGTGCCAGCAGCTTATCGGTTGGTTTGGGGTCACCCCTCCACTTT
many | TRBJ2-1 | TRBV7-9 | TRBD2 | CASSPRWLAGDPRSYNEQFF | TGTGCCAGCAGCCCCAGGTGGCTAGCGGGAGACCCTCGCTCCTACAATGAGCAGTTCTTC
few | TRBJ2-1 | TRBV6-4 | TRBD1 | CASSEHQSQGNEQLF | TGTGCCAGCAGTGAACACCAGTCACAGGGGAATGAGCAGCTCTTC
many | TRBJ2-2 | TRBV6-6 | NA | CASSYSRTKDTGELFF | TGTGCCAGCAGTTACTCGAGAACAAAGGATACCGGGGAGCTGTTTTTT
many | TRBJ2-3 | TRBV7-6 | TRBD2 | CASSPRTSGASTDTQYF | TGTGCCAGCAGCCCTCGGACTAGCGGAGCTAGCACAGATACGCAGTATTTT
NA | TRBJ1-2 | TRBV20-1 | NA | CSANNRPEGYTF | TGCAGTGCTAATAACAGGCCGGAGGGCTACACCTTC
many | TRBJ2-1 | TRBV7-2 | NA | CASNPGVYNEQFF | TGTGCCAGCAACCCGGGAGTTTACAATGAGCAGTTCTTC
NA | TRBJ2-2 | TRBV5-4 | NA | CASSQGGTLNTGELFF | TGTGCCAGCAGTCAAGGCGGGACATTGAACACCGGGGAGCTGTTTTTT
many | TRBJ1-1 | TRBV29-1 | NA | CSVWTNMNTEAFF | TGCAGCGTCTGGACAAACATGAACACTGAAGCTTTCTTT
NA | TRBJ2-1 | TRBV19 | TRBD2 | CASSIDGPTTSGRRYNEQFF | TGTGCCAGTAGTATAGATGGGCCCACGACTAGCGGGAGGCGATACAATGAGCAGTTCTTC
many | TRBJ1-5 | TRBV20-1 | NA | CSASPRQTDQPQHF | TGCAGTGCTAGCCCTAGACAGACGGATCAGCCCCAGCATTTT
many | TRBJ2-3 | TRBV9 | NA | CASSEISSSTDTQYF | TGTGCCAGCAGCGAGATTAGCTCAAGCACAGATACGCAGTATTTT
many | TRBJ2-7 | TRBV3-1 | TRBD2 | CASSQTAGLAVGSYEQYF | TGTGCCAGCAGCCAAACGGCAGGACTAGCGGTAGGGTCCTACGAGCAGTACTTC
few | TRBJ2-1 | TRBV7-8 | NA | CASSSQGYNEQFF | TGTGCCAGCAGCTCACAAGGGTACAATGAGCAGTTCTTC
NA | TRBJ1-5 | TRBV5-1 | NA | CASSFGTANQPQHF | TGCGCCAGCAGCTTCGGTACCGCCAATCAGCCCCAGCATTTT
few | TRBJ2-1 | TRBV11-2 | TRBD2 | CASSLPGRWRERYNEQFF | TGTGCCAGCAGCTTACCCGGTCGATGGCGGGAGCGATACAATGAGCAGTTCTTC
many | TRBJ1-3 | TRBV12-3/TRBV12-4 | NA | CASSFGNTIYF | TGTGCCAGCAGTTTTGGAAACACCATATATTTT
many | TRBJ1-3 | TRBV6-2/TRBV6-3 | NA | CASSYSTGGTSGNTIYF | TGTGCCAGCAGTTACTCGACTGGGGGGACCTCTGGAAACACCATATATTTT
few | TRBJ1-1 | TRBV15 | TRBD1 | CATSRGRGPNTEAFF | TGTGCCACCAGCAGAGGAAGGGGGCCGAACACTGAAGCTTTCTTT
many | TRBJ2-1 | TRBV20-1 | NA | CSARDIRTVNNEQFF | TGCAGTGCTAGAGATATCCGGACTGTCAACAATGAGCAGTTCTTC
few | TRBJ2-6 | TRBV27 | NA | CASSLDPGSGANVLTF | TGTGCCAGCAGTTTAGACCCGGGCTCTGGGGCCAACGTCCTGACTTTC
many | TRBJ2-1 | TRBV7-9 | NA | CASSLRIDRAANEQFF | TGTGCCAGCAGCTTACGAATCGATCGAGCTGCCAATGAGCAGTTCTTC
NA | TRBJ1-2 | TRBV20-1 | TRBD1 | CSATVPGQGARGYTF | TGCAGTGCCACGGTCCCGGGACAGGGGGCGCGTGGCTACACCTTC
many | TRBJ2-7 | TRBV5-1 | NA | CASNLQGYEQYF | TGCGCCAGCAACCTACAGGGTTACGAGCAGTACTTC
many | TRBJ1-6 | TRBV5-8 | TRBD1 | CASSSPGQLPNSPLHF | TGTGCCAGCAGCTCCCCGGGACAGTTACCCAATTCACCCCTCCACTTT
many | TRBJ2-3 | TRBV12-3/TRBV12-4 | TRBD2 | CASSPGLAGDTDTQYF | TGTGCCAGCAGCCCGGGACTAGCGGGGGACACAGATACGCAGTATTTT
many | TRBJ2-3 | TRBV6-1 | NA | CATRDSRSTDTQYF | TGTGCCACCCGAGACTCTAGATCCACAGATACGCAGTATTTT
many | TRBJ2-1 | TRBV2 | TRBD2 | CASPVGSPGLALEQFF | TGTGCCAGCCCAGTGGGATCCCCGGGACTAGCCTTGGAGCAGTTCTTC
NA | TRBJ2-5 | TRBV19 | TRBD2 | CASRSSGREYGTQYF | TGTGCCAGTAGGTCGAGCGGGAGAGAATATGGAACCCAGTACTTC
many | TRBJ2-3 | TRBV28 | TRBD2 | CASSQPTGTSGRSTDTQYF | TGTGCCAGCAGTCAACCGACCGGGACTAGCGGGAGGAGCACAGATACGCAGTATTTT
many | TRBJ1-4 | TRBV6-1 | NA | CASSDQMGTNEKLFF | TGTGCCAGCAGTGACCAAATGGGGACTAATGAAAAACTGTTTTTT
many | TRBJ1-3 | TRBV6-5 | NA | CASSSTRWSSGNTIYF | TGTGCCAGCAGTTCTACTCGGTGGAGCTCTGGAAACACCATATATTTT
many | TRBJ1-1 | TRBV29-1 | TRBD1 | CSVGTGIDTEAFF | TGCAGCGTTGGGACAGGGATCGACACTGAAGCTTTCTTT
NA | TRBJ2-2 | TRBV4-1 | NA | CASSQGVAGELFF | TGCGCCAGCAGCCAAGGGGTAGCCGGGGAGCTGTTTTTT
many | TRBJ1-5 | TRBV12-3/TRBV12-4 | NA | CASRLPGGNQPQHF | TGTGCCAGCAGACTCCCGGGGGGGAATCAGCCCCAGCATTTT
NA | TRBJ2-1 | TRBV7-2 | TRBD2 | CASSRVLGLGLEAEQFF | TGTGCCAGCAGCCGAGTCTTGGGGTTGGGACTAGAAGCTGAGCAGTTCTTC
many | TRBJ2-5 | TRBV20-1 | TRBD2 | CSARAQAGVETQYF | TGCAGTGCTAGAGCCCAAGCGGGAGTTGAGACCCAGTACTTC
few | TRBJ2-6 | TRBV4-1 | NA | CASSQTNSGANVLTF | TGCGCCAGCAGCCAAACCAACTCTGGGGCCAACGTCCTGACTTTC
few | TRBJ2-1 | TRBV19 | NA | CASSISDHNNEQFF | TGTGCCAGTAGTATTAGCGACCACAACAATGAGCAGTTCTTC
many | TRBJ2-3 | TRBV12-3/TRBV12-4 | TRBD2 | CASSLAGRASDTQYF | TGTGCCAGCAGTTTGGCCGGGAGGGCCTCTGATACGCAGTATTTT
many | TRBJ1-2 | TRBV11-2 | TRBD1 | CASSLAGQGGGYTF | TGTGCCAGCAGCTTAGCCGGACAGGGGGGCGGCTACACCTTC